The 6 T cell receptor beta chains listed next were all sequenced from one sample in a study of cytomegalovirus exposure and HLA in healthy donors. Vbeta (60) and Jbeta (13) primers were used in the PCR. Assay: immunoSEQ multiplex PCR; the TCRdb copy retains only in-frame clones and omits some. Of about 76,000 clones in the sample, more than 65% are singletons; the top ten hold roughly 16%. The sequenced sample consisted of PBMCs. Receptors were obtained from a woman aged 35 to 49 in good health and CMV-seropositive.

The V and J genes are TRBV29-1 and TRBJ1-4; 8 bases agree with TRBD1. After removal of 6 bases from V and 3 bases from J, the junction contained 9 bases not matched to a gene. The CDR3 consists of 15 residues. Looked up from germline, CDR1 is SQVTM and CDR2 is ANQGSEA. The CDR3 spells CSVSTQGAANEKLFF. The CDR3, as DNA: TGCAGCGTGTCGACCCAGGGGGCGGCTAATGAAAAACTGTTTTTT.

This clone is a singleton in its sample. The chain combines TRBV4-1 with TRBJ2-7; 7 bases line up with TRBD1. V shed 2 bases, J shed 0 bases, and the junction held 10 bases outside the gene matches. Germline V CDR1 and CDR2: MGHRA, YSYEKL. CDR3 length: 17 amino acids. The CDR3 DNA reads TGCGCCAGCAGCCAACCCTTAGACAGGGCCCTCTCCTACGAGCAGTACTTC. Protein product: CASSQPLDRALSYEQYF.

The sample holds a few counts of this clone. The chain employs TRBV5-6 and TRBJ2-2; D perhaps matches TRBD1 (6 bases). Germline values: CDR1 SGHDT, CDR2 YYEEEE. This CDR3 has 15 residues. V lost 4 bases to trimming and J lost 1 base, with 11 bases between them. CDR3 nucleotides: TGTGCCAGCAGCCTCGCGACAGGGAACACCGGGGAGCTGTTTTTT. This gives the protein CASSLATGNTGELFF.

This clone showed up just once. The CDR3 DNA is TGTGCCAGCAGGCGACAGGACACTATGAACACTGAAGCTTTCTTT. This translates into CASRRQDTMNTEAFF. The V call is TRBV6-5, the J call TRBJ1-1; TRBD1 might be the D (6 bases). This CDR3 spans 15 amino acids. Per germline, CDR1 MNHEY and CDR2 SVGAGI. V lost 6 bases, J lost 0 bases, and 14 bases lay in between.

The chain carries TRBV5-1 and TRBJ1-5; weak D call: TRBD1 (6 bases). Trimming removed 4 bases at V and 3 bases at J, with 17 bases between. The CDR3 has 16 amino acids. The germline V gene encodes CDR1 SGHRS and CDR2 YFSETQ. Written as DNA, the CDR3 is TGCGCCAGCAGCCCACAACCACAGGGATACAATCAGCCCCAGCATTTT. Protein product: CASSPQPQGYNQPQHF.

This chain links TRBV7-3 with TRBJ1-5; D is unclear. CDR1 is SGHTA, CDR2 FQGTGA, per germline. This CDR3 contains 13 residues. V gave up 3 bases and J gave up 5 bases, with 8 bases separating them. This chain's CDR3 is CASSLGKDQPQHF. In DNA, the CDR3 is TGTGCCAGCAGCTTGGGCAAGGATCAGCCCCAGCATTTT. Based on the CDR3 plus reference TRBV7-3 and TRBJ1-5, the full variable domain is GAGVSQTPSNKVTEKGKYVELRCDPISGHTALYWYRQSLGQGPEFLIYFQGTGAADDSGLPNDRFFAVRPEGSVSTLKIQRTERGDSAVYLCASSLGKDQPQHFGDGTRLSIL.